A single sample gave rise to the 10 T cell receptor beta chains below, sequenced in a study of cytomegalovirus exposure and HLA in healthy donors. The PCR was carried out with 60 Vbeta primers and 13 Jbeta primers. Using immunoSEQ multiplex PCR, the repertoire was profiled, and TCRdb retains in-frame clones only, with some absent. The sample shows about 120,000 clones, roughly 63% of them seen only once. Sequenced sample: PBMCs. The receptor source for this set is a man aged 40-49 years in good health and CMV-seropositive.

J is TRBJ1-2 and V is TRBV28; 12 positions agree with TRBD1. With V trimmed by 6 bases and J by 4 bases, 9 bases remained unmatched. This CDR3 has 16 amino acids. From germline, CDR1 is MDHEN and CDR2 SYDVKM. The CDR3 here is CASRMGTGGAGYGYTF. The CDR3 bases are TGTGCCAGCAGGATGGGGACAGGGGGCGCGGGCTATGGCTACACCTTC.

The gene calls are TRBV29-1 and TRBJ1-6; no definite D call. The CDR3 contains 12 residues. Per the germline V gene, CDR1 is SQVTM and CDR2 is ANQGSEA. The V end lost 4 bases, the J end lost 6 bases, and 7 bases lay between the germline ends. CDR3 sequence reads: CSVVSPNSPLHF. In DNA, the CDR3 is TGCAGCGTTGTGAGCCCTAATTCACCCCTCCACTTT.

CDR3 nucleotide sequence: TGCAGCGTTGACGGGAGGGCCGCACAAGAGACCCAGTACTTC. Translation gives CSVDGRAAQETQYF. The chain recombines TRBV29-1 with TRBJ2-5, with TRBD2 matching 8 bases. The CDR3 consists of 14 residues. Germline CDR1 and CDR2: SQVTM and ANQGSEA. The ends lost 3 bases at V and 2 bases at J; junction bases unmatched: 5.

The rearrangement uses TRBV18 and TRBJ2-5, with 8 bases that match TRBD2. This CDR3 has 14 amino acids. V lost 6 bases and J lost 2; bases outside the gene matches: 5. CDR1 and CDR2 from the germline V gene are KGHSH and LQKENI. DNA of the CDR3: TGTGCCAGCTCCTTCGGGGGGGAGCAAGAGACCCAGTACTTC. This codes for CASSFGGEQETQYF.

The V and J genes are TRBV9 and TRBJ2-5; 7 bases are a match to TRBD2. The germline gives CDR1 SGDLS, CDR2 YYNGEE. This CDR3 region has 15 residues. J lost 1 base, V lost 2 bases, and 5 bases had no gene match. For the CDR3, the DNA is TGTGCCAGCAGCGTCGGGACTATATCCCAAGAGACCCAGTACTTC. This gives the protein CASSVGTISQETQYF.

J is TRBJ2-1 and V is TRBV5-1; TRBD1 matches at 7 bases. The CDR3 has 14 residues. J gave up 4 bases and V 6 bases, and 7 bases lay outside the gene matches. Germline lookup yields CDR1 SGHRS and CDR2 YFSETQ. In DNA form, the CDR3 reads TGCGCCAGCACAACCGGGACAGAATACAATGAGCAGTTCTTC. Translated, it gives CASTTGTEYNEQFF.

Concerning this clone itself: An end of the junction differs from the germline gene, which may be a read error. J is TRBJ2-2 and V is TRBV2; D perhaps matches TRBD2 (6 bases). CDR1 is SNHLY, CDR2 FYNNEI, per germline. CDR3 length equals 13 residues. CDR3 DNA sequence: TGTGCCAGCAAGGTCGACTACACCGGGGGGCTGTTTTTT. It yields the protein CASKVDYTGGLFF.

A few counts support this clone. The chain uses TRBV6-5 and TRBJ1-2; the match to TRBD1 covers 9 bases. The J segment lost 2 bases and the V segment lost 6 bases, leaving 4 bases of the junction unmatched. Germline V gene sequence: CDR1 MNHEY, CDR2 SVGAGI. The CDR3 sequence is 14 residues long. CDR3 amino acids: CASRPTGGNYGYTF. CDR3 nucleotide sequence: TGTGCCAGCAGACCCACAGGGGGCAACTATGGCTACACCTTC.

This clone has a handful of counts. The rearrangement links TRBV19 to TRBJ2-7, with 7 nucleotides matching TRBD1. The CDR3 has 14 amino acids. Germline lookup yields CDR1 LNHDA and CDR2 SQIVND (reference sequence). Trimming took 5 bases from V and 5 from J; bases not matched to a gene: 9. The CDR3 DNA follows: TGTGCCAGTAGTCCCTTAGACAGGGTGCACGAGCAGTACTTC. It codes for CASSPLDRVHEQYF.

V is TRBV27 and J is TRBJ1-1; 10 bases match TRBD1. V was pared by 6 bases and J by 4 bases, with 11 bases of the junction left unmatched. This CDR3 contains 16 residues. CDR1 MNHEY and CDR2 SMNVEV come from the germline V gene (reference sequence). As DNA, the CDR3 is TGTGCCAGCAGGATGACAGGGGGCGGTTTGGCCACTGAAGCTTTCTTT. Translating gives CASRMTGGGLATEAFF.